Below, 4 T cell receptor beta chains from the same sample are listed, as sequenced in a study of shared clonotypes between healthy human individuals. Clones were read by immunoSEQ multiplex PCR, and TCRdb kept only the in-frame ones, dropping some. The data hold about 2.4 million clones, with over 85% observed a single time. Sequenced input: naive CD4+ T cells from PBMCs. This sample's subset: CD45RA+ positively selected. Receptor source: a man between 18 and 29 years old in good health. Some clones in this sample may be carry-over from other donors' samples.

The rearrangement uses TRBV5-4 and TRBJ1-1; D is perhaps TRBD1 (6 bases). V was pared by 0 bases and J by 2 bases, with 11 bases between. In germline, CDR1 is SGHNT, CDR2 YYREEE (reference sequence). The CDR3 length is 15 residues. The CDR3 region is CASSLVGRGNTEAFF. The CDR3 DNA is TGTGCCAGCAGCTTGGTAGGCAGGGGAAACACTGAAGCTTTCTTT.

A single count supports this clone. This sample includes further DNA sequences coding for the same CDR3. V usage is TRBV7-3 and J usage is TRBJ1-2, with 9 nucleotides matching TRBD1. Trimming removed 5 bases from V and 4 bases from J; junction bases left unmatched: 5. The germline V gene encodes CDR1 SGHTA and CDR2 FQGTGA. This CDR3 region has 14 residues. The CDR3 bases are TGTGCCAGCAGCCTTTCGGGACAGGGCTATGGCTACACCTTC. Translating gives CASSLSGQGYGYTF.

The rearrangement joins TRBV6-4 to TRBJ2-1; D is uncertain. The CDR3 runs 11 residues. V lost 2 bases and J 8 bases, leaving 4 bases between the germline ends. The germline CDR1 and CDR2 sequences are MRHNA and SNTAGT. The CDR3 reads CASSDGDEQFF. The CDR3 DNA reads as TGTGCCAGCAGTGACGGGGATGAGCAGTTCTTC.

The CDR3 spells CASSYLDRGGEAFF. The CDR3 nucleotides are TGTGCCAGCAGTTACTTAGACAGGGGAGGTGAAGCTTTCTTT. The chain employs TRBV6-6 and TRBJ1-1, with 8 bases that match TRBD1. Germline CDR1 and CDR2: MNHNY and SVGAGI (reference sequence). The CDR3 runs 14 residues. The V gene end was trimmed by 1 base and the J gene end by 7 bases; junction bases not matched to a gene: 5.